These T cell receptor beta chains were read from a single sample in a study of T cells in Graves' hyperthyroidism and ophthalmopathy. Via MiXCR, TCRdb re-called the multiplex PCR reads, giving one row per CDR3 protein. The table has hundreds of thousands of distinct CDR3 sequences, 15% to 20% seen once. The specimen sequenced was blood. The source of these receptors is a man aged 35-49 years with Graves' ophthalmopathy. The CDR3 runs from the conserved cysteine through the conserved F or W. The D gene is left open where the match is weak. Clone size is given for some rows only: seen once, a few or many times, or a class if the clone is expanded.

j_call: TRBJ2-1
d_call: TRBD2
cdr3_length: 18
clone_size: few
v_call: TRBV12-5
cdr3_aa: CASGLVLTGGGEMKEQFF
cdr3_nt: TGTGCTAGTGGTTTGGTACTTACGGGCGGGGGGGAAATGAAAGAGCAGTTCTTC

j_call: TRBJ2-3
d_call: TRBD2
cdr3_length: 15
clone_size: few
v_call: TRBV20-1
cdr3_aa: CSARDSGGAAGTQYF
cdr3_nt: TGCAGTGCTAGAGATAGCGGGGGGGCCGCAGGTACGCAGTATTTT

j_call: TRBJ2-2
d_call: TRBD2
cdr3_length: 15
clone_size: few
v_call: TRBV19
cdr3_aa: CASSKKRDVTGELFF
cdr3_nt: TGTGCCAGTAGTAAGAAGCGGGATGTTACCGGGGAGCTGTTTTTT

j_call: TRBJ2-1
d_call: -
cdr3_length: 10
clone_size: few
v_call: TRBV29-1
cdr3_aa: CSVVNLWQFF
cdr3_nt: TGCAGCGTAGTCAATTTGTGGCAGTTCTTC

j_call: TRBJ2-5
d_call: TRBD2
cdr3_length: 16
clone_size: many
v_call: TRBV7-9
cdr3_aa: CASSPTSGRVGETQYF
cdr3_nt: TGTGCCAGCAGCCCAACTAGCGGGAGGGTAGGAGAGACCCAGTACTTC

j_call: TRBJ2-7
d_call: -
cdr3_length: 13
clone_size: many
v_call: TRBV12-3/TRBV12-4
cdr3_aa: CASSLLRDYEQYF
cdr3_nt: TGTGCCAGCAGTTTACTGAGAGATTACGAGCAGTACTTC

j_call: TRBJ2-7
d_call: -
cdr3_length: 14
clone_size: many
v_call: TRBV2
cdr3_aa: CASGRWGSGYEQYF
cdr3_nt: TGTGCCAGCGGCCGATGGGGGTCCGGATACGAGCAGTACTTC

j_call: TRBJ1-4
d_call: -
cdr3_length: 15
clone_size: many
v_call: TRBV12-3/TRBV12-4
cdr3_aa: CASSLDGQGSEKLFF
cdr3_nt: TGTGCCAGCAGTTTAGACGGGCAGGGGAGCGAAAAACTGTTTTTT

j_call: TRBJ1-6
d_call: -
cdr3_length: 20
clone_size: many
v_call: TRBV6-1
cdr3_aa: CASSSSSSGLLFQAVSPLHF
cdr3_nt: TGTGCCAGCAGTTCTTCCTCATCGGGACTCCTTTTTCAAGCCGTCTCACCCCTCCACTTT

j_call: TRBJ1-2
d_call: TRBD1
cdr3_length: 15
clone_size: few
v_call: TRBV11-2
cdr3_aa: CASSDHRGPTGGYTF
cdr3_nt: TGTGCCAGCAGCGACCACAGGGGGCCAACTGGGGGCTACACCTTC

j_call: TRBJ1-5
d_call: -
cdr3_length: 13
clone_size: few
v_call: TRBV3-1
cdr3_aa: CASSQENVQPQHF
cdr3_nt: TGTGCCAGCAGCCAAGAAAATGTGCAGCCCCAGCATTTT

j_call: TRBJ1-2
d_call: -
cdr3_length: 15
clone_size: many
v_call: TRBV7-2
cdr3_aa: CASSLAGKINYGYTF
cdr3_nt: TGTGCCAGCAGCTTAGCCGGCAAGATTAACTATGGCTACACCTTC

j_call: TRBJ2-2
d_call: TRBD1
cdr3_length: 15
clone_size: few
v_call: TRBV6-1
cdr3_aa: CASRTSGGRTGELFF
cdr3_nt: TGTGCCAGCAGAACCTCAGGGGGAAGGACCGGGGAGCTGTTTTTT

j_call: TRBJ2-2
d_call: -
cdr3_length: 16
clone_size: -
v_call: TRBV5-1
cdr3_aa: CASSPPGTMNTGELFF
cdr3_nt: TGCGCCAGCAGCCCCCCGGGGACAATGAACACCGGGGAGCTGTTTTTT

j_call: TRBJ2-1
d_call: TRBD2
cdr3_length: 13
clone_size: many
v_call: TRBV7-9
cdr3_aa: CASNSGRSNEQFF
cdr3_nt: TGTGCCAGTAATAGCGGGCGTTCCAATGAGCAGTTCTTC

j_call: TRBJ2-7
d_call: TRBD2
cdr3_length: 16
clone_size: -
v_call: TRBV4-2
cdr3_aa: CASSPSGGRVPYEQYF
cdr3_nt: TGTGCCAGCAGCCCATCAGGCGGGAGGGTCCCCTACGAGCAGTACTTC

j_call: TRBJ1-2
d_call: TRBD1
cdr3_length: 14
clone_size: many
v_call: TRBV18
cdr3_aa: CASSQRDSAYGYTF
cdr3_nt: TGTGCCAGCTCACAACGGGACAGCGCCTATGGCTACACCTTC

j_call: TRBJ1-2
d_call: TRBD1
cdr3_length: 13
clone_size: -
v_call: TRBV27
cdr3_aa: CASSHGTDYGYTF
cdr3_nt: TGTGCCAGCAGCCACGGGACAGACTATGGCTACACCTTC

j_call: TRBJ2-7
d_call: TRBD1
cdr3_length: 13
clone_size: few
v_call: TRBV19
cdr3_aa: CASSIQQGYEQYF
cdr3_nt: TGTGCCAGTAGTATACAACAGGGGTACGAGCAGTACTTC

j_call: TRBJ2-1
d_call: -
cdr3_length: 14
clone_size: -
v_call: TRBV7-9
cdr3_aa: CASSTPRGYNEQFF
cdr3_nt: TGTGCCAGCAGCACCCCGAGGGGTTACAATGAGCAGTTCTTC

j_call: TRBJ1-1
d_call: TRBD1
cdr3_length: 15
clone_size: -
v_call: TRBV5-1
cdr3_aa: CASSSGTGKHTEALF
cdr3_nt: TGCGCCAGCAGCTCGGGGACAGGGAAGCACACTGAAGCTCTCTTT

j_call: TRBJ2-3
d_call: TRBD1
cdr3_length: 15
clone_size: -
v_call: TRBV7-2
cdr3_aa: CASSPDRSRTDTQYF
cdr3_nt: TGTGCCAGCAGCCCGGACAGGTCCCGCACAGATACGCAGTATTTT

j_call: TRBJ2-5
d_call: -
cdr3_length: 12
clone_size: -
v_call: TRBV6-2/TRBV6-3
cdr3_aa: CASNDRRETQYF
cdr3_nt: TGTGCCAGCAACGACAGGAGGGAGACCCAGTACTTC

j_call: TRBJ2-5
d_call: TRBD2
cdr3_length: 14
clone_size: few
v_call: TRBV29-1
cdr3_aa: CSVDGTSGQETQYF
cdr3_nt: TGCAGCGTCGACGGAACTAGCGGACAAGAGACCCAGTACTTC

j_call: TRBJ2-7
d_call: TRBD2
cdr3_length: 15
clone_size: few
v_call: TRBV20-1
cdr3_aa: CSACRTSGDSYEQYF
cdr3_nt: TGCAGTGCTTGCCGGACTAGCGGAGATTCCTACGAGCAGTACTTC

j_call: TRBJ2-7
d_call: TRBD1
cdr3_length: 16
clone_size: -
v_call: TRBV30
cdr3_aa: CAWSVLSGQGAYEQYF
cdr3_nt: TGTGCCTGGAGTGTATTGTCTGGACAGGGGGCCTACGAGCAGTACTTC

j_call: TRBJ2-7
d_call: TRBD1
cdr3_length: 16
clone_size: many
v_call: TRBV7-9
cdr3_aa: CASSLVIGTGSYEQYF
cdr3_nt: TGTGCCAGCAGCTTAGTGATTGGGACAGGGAGCTACGAGCAGTACTTC

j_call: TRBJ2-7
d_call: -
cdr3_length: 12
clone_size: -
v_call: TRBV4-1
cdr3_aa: CASSHPGDEQYF
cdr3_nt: TGCGCCAGCAGCCACCCAGGGGACGAGCAGTACTTC

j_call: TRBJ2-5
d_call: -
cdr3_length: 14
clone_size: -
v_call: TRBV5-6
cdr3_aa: CASSDLGVGETQYF
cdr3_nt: TGTGCCAGCAGCGACTTAGGCGTTGGAGAGACCCAGTACTTC

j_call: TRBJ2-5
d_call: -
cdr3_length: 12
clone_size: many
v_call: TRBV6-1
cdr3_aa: CASSVVRETQYF
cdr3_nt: TGTGCCAGCAGTGTGGTAAGAGAGACCCAGTACTTC

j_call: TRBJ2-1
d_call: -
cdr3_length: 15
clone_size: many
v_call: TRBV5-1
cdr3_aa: CASPSWYYTYNEQFF
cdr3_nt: TGCGCCAGCCCCTCATGGTACTATACGTACAATGAGCAGTTCTTC

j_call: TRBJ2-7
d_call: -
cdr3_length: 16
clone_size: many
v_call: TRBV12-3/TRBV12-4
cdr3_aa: CASSPPIGGTSYEQYF
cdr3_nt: TGTGCCAGCAGTCCCCCAATCGGAGGCACCTCCTACGAGCAGTACTTC

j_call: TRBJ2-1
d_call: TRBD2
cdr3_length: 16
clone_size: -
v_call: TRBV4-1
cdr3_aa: CASSLRLAGGGEKQFF
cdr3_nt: TGCGCCAGCAGCCTTAGACTAGCGGGAGGAGGGGAAAAGCAGTTCTTC

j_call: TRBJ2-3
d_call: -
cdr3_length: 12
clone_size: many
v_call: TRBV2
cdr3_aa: CASRAITDTQYF
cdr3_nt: TGTGCCAGCAGGGCCATCACAGATACGCAGTATTTT

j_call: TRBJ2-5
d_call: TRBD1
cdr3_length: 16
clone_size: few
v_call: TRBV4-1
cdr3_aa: CASSQARTGGSETQYF
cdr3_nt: TGCGCCAGCAGCCAAGCCCGGACAGGGGGAAGCGAGACCCAGTACTTC

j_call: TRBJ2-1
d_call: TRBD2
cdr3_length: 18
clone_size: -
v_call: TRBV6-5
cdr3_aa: CASSYRASGSESYNEQFF
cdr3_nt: TGTGCCAGCAGTTACAGAGCTAGCGGGAGTGAGTCCTACAATGAGCAGTTCTTC

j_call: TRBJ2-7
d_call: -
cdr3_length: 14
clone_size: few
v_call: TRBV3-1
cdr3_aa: CASSPGTPTGEQYF
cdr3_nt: TGTGCCAGCAGCCCCGGGACTCCGACGGGAGAGCAGTACTTC